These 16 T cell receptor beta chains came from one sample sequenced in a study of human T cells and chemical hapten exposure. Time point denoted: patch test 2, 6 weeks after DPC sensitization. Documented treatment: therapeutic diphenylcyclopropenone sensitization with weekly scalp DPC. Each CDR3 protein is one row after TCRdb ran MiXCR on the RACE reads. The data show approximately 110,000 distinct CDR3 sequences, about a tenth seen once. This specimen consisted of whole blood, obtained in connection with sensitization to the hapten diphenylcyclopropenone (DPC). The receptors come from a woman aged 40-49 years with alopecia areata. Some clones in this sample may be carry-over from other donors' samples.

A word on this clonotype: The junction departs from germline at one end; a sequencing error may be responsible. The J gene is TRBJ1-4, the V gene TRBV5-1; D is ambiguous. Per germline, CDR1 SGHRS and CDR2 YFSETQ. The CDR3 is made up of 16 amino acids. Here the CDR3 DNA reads TGCGCCAGCGGCTTGGAGGCAGTTGGCTATAATGAAAAACTGTTTTTT. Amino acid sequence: CASGLEAVGYNEKLFF.

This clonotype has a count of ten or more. CDR3 DNA sequence: TGTGCCAGCAGCTCCGGCACCTATGGCTACACCTTC. Translated: CASSSGTYGYTF. The chain links TRBV6-6 to TRBJ1-2; the D is unclear. The CDR3 is 12 amino acids. Per the germline V gene, CDR1 is MNHNY and CDR2 is SVGAGI (reference sequence). Trimming removed 6 bases at V and 4 bases at J, with 9 bases between.

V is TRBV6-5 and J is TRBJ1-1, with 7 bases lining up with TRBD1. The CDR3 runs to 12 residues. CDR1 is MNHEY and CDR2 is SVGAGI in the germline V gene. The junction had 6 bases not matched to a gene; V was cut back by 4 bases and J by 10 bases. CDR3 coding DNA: TGTGCCAGCAGTTTTTCGACAGGGAGAGCTTTCTTT. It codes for CASSFSTGRAFF.

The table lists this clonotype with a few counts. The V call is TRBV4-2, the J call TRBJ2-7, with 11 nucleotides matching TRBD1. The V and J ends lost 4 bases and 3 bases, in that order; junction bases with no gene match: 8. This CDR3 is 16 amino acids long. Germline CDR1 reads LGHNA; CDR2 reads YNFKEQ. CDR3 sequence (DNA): TGTGCCAGCAGCCCAGCCGGGACAGGGGGTTACTACGAGCAGTACTTC. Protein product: CASSPAGTGGYYEQYF.

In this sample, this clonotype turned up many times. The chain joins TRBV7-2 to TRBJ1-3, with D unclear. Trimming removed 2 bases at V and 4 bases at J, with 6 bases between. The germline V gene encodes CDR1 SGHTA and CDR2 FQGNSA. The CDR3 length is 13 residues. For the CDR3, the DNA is TGTGCCAGCAGCTTATTTAAAGGAAACACCATATATTTT. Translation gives CASSLFKGNTIYF. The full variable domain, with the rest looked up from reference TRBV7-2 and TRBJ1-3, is GAGVSQSPSNKVTEKGKDVELRCDPISGHTALYWYRQSLGQGLEFLIYFQGNSAPDKSGLPSDRFSAERTGGSVSTLTIQRTQQEDSAVYLCASSLFKGNTIYFGEGSWLTVV.

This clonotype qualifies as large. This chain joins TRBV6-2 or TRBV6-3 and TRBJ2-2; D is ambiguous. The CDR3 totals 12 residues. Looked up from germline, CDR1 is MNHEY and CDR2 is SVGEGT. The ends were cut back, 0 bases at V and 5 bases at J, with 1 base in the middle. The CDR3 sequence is CASSYSTGELFF. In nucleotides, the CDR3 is TGTGCCAGCAGTTACTCTACCGGGGAGCTGTTTTTT.

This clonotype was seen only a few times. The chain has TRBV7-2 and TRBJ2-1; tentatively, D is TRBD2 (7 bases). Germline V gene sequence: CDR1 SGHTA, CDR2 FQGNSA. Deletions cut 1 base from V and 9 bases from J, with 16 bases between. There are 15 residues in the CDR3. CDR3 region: CASSLVGGDRLEQFF. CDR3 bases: TGTGCCAGCAGCTTAGTAGGGGGGGACCGCCTTGAGCAGTTCTTC. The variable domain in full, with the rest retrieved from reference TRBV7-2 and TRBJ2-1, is GAGVSQSPSNKVTEKGKDVELRCDPISGHTALYWYRQSLGQGLEFLIYFQGNSAPDKSGLPSDRFSAERTGGSVSTLTIQRTQQEDSAVYLCASSLVGGDRLEQFFGPGTRLTVL.

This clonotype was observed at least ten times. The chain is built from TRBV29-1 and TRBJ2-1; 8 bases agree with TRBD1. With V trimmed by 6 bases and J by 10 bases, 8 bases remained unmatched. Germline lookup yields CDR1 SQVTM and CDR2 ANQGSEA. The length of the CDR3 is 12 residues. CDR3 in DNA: TGCAGCGTGACCTCAGGGGGCAGGGAGCAGTTCTTC. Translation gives CSVTSGGREQFF.

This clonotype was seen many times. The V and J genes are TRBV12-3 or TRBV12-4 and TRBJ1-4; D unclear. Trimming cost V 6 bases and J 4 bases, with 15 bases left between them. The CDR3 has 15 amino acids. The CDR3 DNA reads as TGTGCCAGCAGCTCCCGGACGGCTCATAATGAAAAACTGTTTTTT. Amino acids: CASSSRTAHNEKLFF.

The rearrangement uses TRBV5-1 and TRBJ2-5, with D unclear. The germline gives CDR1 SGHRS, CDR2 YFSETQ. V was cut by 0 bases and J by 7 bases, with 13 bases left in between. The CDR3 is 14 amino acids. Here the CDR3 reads CASSLVPPSGTQYF. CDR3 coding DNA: TGCGCCAGCAGCTTGGTCCCCCCAAGTGGGACCCAGTACTTC.

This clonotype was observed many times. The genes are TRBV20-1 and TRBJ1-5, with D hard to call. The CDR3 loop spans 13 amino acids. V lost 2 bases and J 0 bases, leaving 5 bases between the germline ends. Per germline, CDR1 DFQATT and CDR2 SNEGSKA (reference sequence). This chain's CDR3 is CSARKDSNQPQHF. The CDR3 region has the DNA TGCAGTGCTAGAAAGGATAGCAATCAGCCCCAGCATTTT.

As DNA, the CDR3 is TGCGCCAGCAGCCGCGGGGCGGTAGAGGGCGAGCAGTACTTC. Encoded protein: CASSRGAVEGEQYF. The chain has TRBV4-3 and TRBJ2-7; a possible D gene is TRBD2 (6 bases). V lost 4 bases, J lost 6 bases, and 16 bases lay in between. Germline CDR1 LGHNA, CDR2 YSLEER. The CDR3 loop spans 14 amino acids.

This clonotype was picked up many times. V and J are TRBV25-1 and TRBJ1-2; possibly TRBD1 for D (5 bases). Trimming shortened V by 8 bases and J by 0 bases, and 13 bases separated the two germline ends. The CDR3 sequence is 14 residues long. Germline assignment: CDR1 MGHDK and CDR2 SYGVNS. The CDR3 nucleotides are TGTGCCAGCCCATCCGGCAGGGCTAACTATGGCTACACCTTC. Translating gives CASPSGRANYGYTF.

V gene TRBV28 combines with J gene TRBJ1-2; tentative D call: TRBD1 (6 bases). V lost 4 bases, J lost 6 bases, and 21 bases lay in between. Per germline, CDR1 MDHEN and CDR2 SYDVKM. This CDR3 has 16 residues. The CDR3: CASSSRNPGAHNGYTF. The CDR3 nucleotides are TGTGCCAGCAGTTCACGTAACCCGGGGGCGCATAATGGCTACACCTTC.

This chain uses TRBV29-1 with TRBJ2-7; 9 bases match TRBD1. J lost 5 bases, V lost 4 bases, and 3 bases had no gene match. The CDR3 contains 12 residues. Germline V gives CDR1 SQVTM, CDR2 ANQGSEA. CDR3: CSVGTGVHEQYF. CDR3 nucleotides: TGCAGCGTTGGGACAGGGGTTCACGAGCAGTACTTC.

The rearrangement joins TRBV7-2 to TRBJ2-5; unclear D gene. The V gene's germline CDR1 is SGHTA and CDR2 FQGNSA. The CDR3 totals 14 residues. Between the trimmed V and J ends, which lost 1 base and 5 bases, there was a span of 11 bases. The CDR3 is CASSLGLGRETQYF. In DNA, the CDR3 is TGTGCCAGCAGCTTAGGTTTGGGTAGGGAGACCCAGTACTTC.